This T cell receptor beta chain originates from a study of neurological immune-mediated disorders. V was shortened by 6 bases and J by 2 bases, with 8 bases between the two germline ends. This CDR3 has 13 residues. This clonotype was observed at least ten times. TCRdb reprocessed the 5' RACE reads with MiXCR, giving one entry per CDR3 protein. The table records almost 30,000 distinct CDR3 sequences, 9.5% to 13% of them present only once. The gene calls are TRBV12-3 or TRBV12-4 and TRBJ1-5, with D perhaps TRBD1 (5 bases). The source of this sequence is a woman aged 55-70 years in good health. The source material was PBMCs. CDR3 coding DNA: TGTGCCAGCAGGGGGACCGGCAATCAGCCCCAGCATTTT. Translation gives CASRGTGNQPQHF.